The 13 T cell receptor beta chains given below trace back to one sample, sequenced in a study of blood T cell repertoires in COVID-19. This table comes from immunoSEQ multiplex PCR, and its TCRdb copy is limited to in-frame clones, with some not included. The sample has some 530,000 clones; approximately 91% are singletons. Sequenced material: PBMCs or T cells enriched from blood (not recorded which). The receptors come from a woman aged 60-75 years who had recovered from COVID-19.

The chain employs TRBV13 and TRBJ1-3; D is undetermined. CDR1 is PRHDT, CDR2 FYEKMQ, per germline (reference sequence). The V end was cut by 2 bases, the J end by 4 bases, with 9 bases between. This CDR3 is 14 amino acids long. This CDR3 is CASSLRVLGNTIYF. CDR3 in DNA: TGTGCCAGCAGCTTACGGGTGTTAGGAAACACCATATATTTT.

This chain links TRBV12-5 with TRBJ1-3; D unclear. The CDR3 has 12 residues. Trimming cost V 7 bases and J 3 bases, with 7 bases left between them. Germline V gene data show CDR1 as LGHNT and CDR2 as FRNRAP. CDR3 sequence: CASDEGGNTIYF. The CDR3 bases are TGTGCTAGTGACGAGGGTGGAAACACCATATATTTT.

This chain connects TRBV5-5 to TRBJ1-1; no clear D. The germline V and J ends were trimmed by 0 bases and 9 bases, with 6 bases remaining between them. The V gene's germline CDR1 is SGHKS and CDR2 YYEKEE (reference sequence). The CDR3 is 11 amino acids. CDR3 amino acids: CASSLVEKAFF. The CDR3 bases are TGTGCCAGCAGCTTGGTGGAGAAAGCTTTCTTT. Together with reference TRBV5-5 and TRBJ1-1, the CDR3 gives the full variable domain: DAGVTQSPTHLIKTRGQQVTLRCSPISGHKSVSWYQQVLGQGPQFIFQYYEKEERGRGNFPDRFSARQFPNYSSELNVNALLLGDSALYLCASSLVEKAFFGQGTRLTVV.

The chain combines TRBV1 with TRBJ2-2; the table calls TRBD2, which could not be checked here. TRBV1 is a listed pseudogene. The CDR3 is 18 residues long. CDR3 sequence: CTSSQEWETSDHTGELFF. In nucleotides, the CDR3 is TGCACCAGCAGCCAAGAGTGGGAGACTAGCGATCACACCGGGGAGCTGTTTTTT.

This clone was observed a handful of times. J is TRBJ2-2 and V is TRBV21-1; the D call TRBD1 from the table was never checked on the DNA. TRBV21-1 is termed a pseudogene. The CDR3 length is 13 residues. The CDR3 loop is CARDKVGTGELFF. The CDR3 nucleotides read TGTGCCCGGGACAAGGTTGGCACCGGGGAGCTGTTTTTT.

This clone was recorded many times. The V and J genes are TRBV5-8 and TRBJ1-1, with D possibly being TRBD1 (5 bases). Trimming pared 5 bases from V and 0 bases from J, leaving 20 bases between. The CDR3 consists of 17 residues. Germline loops: CDR1 SGHTS, CDR2 YDEGEE. The CDR3 nucleotides read TGTGCCAGCAGTTTTGCTTATAGGGGCCCTATGAACACTGAAGCTTTCTTT. Translation gives CASSFAYRGPMNTEAFF.

The rearrangement uses TRBV6-2 or TRBV6-3 and TRBJ1-4, with TRBD1 matching over 7 bases. Per germline, CDR1 MNHEY and CDR2 SVGEGT. V shed 4 bases, J shed 5 bases, and the junction held 7 bases outside the gene matches. There are 15 residues in the CDR3. CDR3 protein: CASSSWTGRNEKLFF. The CDR3 DNA reads TGTGCCAGCAGTTCCTGGACAGGTCGGAATGAAAAACTGTTTTTT.

The CDR3 nucleotides are TGTGCCAGCAGTGAACCCGGCAGGCATAACTATGGCTACACCTTC. This translates into CASSEPGRHNYGYTF. V is TRBV6-1 and J is TRBJ1-2, with D hard to call. Germline-derived CDR1 and CDR2 are MNHNS and SASEGT. The CDR3 contains 15 residues. Trimming took 2 bases from V and 1 from J, leaving 11 bases between them.

The chain is built from TRBV5-5 and TRBJ1-6, with D perhaps TRBD1 (5 bases). Germline values: CDR1 SGHKS, CDR2 YYEKEE (reference sequence). CDR3 length: 13 residues. With 2 bases removed from V and 13 bases from J, the gap between germline ends came to 13 bases. CDR3 bases: TGTGCCAGCAGCTTAGGGGCGGAAAGGCCCCTCCACTTT. This sequence encodes CASSLGAERPLHF.

CDR3 sequence: CASSPKGLSSGNTIYF. The CDR3 DNA follows: TGTGCCAGCAGCCCCAAGGGACTGTCCTCTGGAAACACCATATATTTT. The chain links TRBV7-9 to TRBJ1-3, with D perhaps matching TRBD1 (5 bases). CDR1 is SEHNR, CDR2 FQNEAQ, per germline (reference sequence). Trimming left V 5 bases short and J 0 bases short, with 14 bases between. This CDR3 has 16 amino acids.

This rearrangement joins TRBV29-1 to TRBJ2-3; 9 nucleotides match TRBD1. The CDR3 has 14 residues. The trim removed 4 bases at V and 6 bases at J, leaving 8 bases unmatched. CDR1 is SQVTM, CDR2 ANQGSEA, per germline. CDR3 sequence reads: CSVGGQGKGDTQYF. The CDR3 DNA reads TGCAGCGTTGGGGGACAGGGAAAGGGGGATACGCAGTATTTT.

This clone occurred a few times. J is TRBJ1-2 and V is TRBV28; the match to TRBD1 covers 7 bases. Germline lookup yields CDR1 MDHEN and CDR2 SYDVKM. The CDR3 loop spans 13 amino acids. J was trimmed by 2 bases and V by 5 bases; bases with no gene match: 2. CDR3 loop: CASSQQGNYGYTF. CDR3 coding DNA: TGTGCCAGCAGTCAACAGGGGAACTATGGCTACACCTTC.

The chain is built from TRBV18 and TRBJ1-5; no reliable D call. V dropped 4 bases and J dropped 3 bases, with 10 bases sitting between them. Germline lookup yields CDR1 KGHSH and CDR2 LQKENI. This CDR3 is 14 amino acids long. CDR3 DNA: TGTGCCAGCTCACAAGGGAGTGACAATCAGCCCCAGCATTTT. Translated: CASSQGSDNQPQHF.